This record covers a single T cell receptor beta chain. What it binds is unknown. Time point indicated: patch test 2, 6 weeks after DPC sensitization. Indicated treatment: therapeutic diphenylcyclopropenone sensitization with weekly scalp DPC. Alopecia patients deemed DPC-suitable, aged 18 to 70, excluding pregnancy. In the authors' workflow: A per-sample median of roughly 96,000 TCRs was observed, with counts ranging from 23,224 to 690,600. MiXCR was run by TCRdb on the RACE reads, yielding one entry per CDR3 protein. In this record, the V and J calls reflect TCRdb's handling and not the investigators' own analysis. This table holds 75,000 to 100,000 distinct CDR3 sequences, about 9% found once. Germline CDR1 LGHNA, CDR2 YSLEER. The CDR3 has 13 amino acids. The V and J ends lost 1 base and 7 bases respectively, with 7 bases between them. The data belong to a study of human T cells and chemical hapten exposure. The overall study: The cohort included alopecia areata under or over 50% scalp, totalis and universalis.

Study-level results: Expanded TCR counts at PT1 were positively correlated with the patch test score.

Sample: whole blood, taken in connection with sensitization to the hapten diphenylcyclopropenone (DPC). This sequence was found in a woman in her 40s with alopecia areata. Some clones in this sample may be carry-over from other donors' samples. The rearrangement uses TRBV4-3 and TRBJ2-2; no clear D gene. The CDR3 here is CASSQVRSGELFF. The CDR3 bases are TGCGCCAGCAGCCAAGTCCGTAGCGGGGAGCTGTTTTTT.